This T cell receptor (beta chain) was obtained from a study of cytomegalovirus exposure and HLA in healthy donors. A multiplex PCR was run with 60 Vbeta primers and 13 Jbeta primers. Assay: immunoSEQ multiplex PCR; the TCRdb copy retains only in-frame clones and omits some. This table has some 190,000 clones, over 75% appearing once. CDR3 length: 16 residues. Germline V CDR1 and CDR2: KGHSH, LQKENI. V lost 0 bases to trimming and J lost 0 bases, with 11 bases between them. This receptor was identified in a woman aged 25 to 39 in good health and CMV-seronegative. This chain uses TRBV18 with TRBJ1-2; a possible D gene is TRBD1 (6 bases). Input material: PBMCs. CDR3 protein: CASSPPQGTANYGYTF. For the CDR3, the DNA is TGTGCCAGCTCACCACCCCAGGGGACCGCTAACTATGGCTACACCTTC.